This T cell receptor beta chain was recovered during a study of T cell changes during pregnancy in multiple sclerosis. Repertoires were generated with immunoSEQ multiplex PCR, while TCRdb's copy carries only in-frame clones and drops some. The sample records tens of thousands of clones, 85% to 95% being singletons. CDR1 is SGHVS and CDR2 is FQNEAQ in the germline V gene. The length of the CDR3 is 15 residues. Between the trimmed V and J ends, which lost 2 bases and 8 bases, there was a span of 15 bases. The chain uses TRBV7-8 and TRBJ1-4, with D perhaps TRBD1 (5 bases). The sequences come from peripheral blood, collected in the third trimester of pregnancy. This clonotype was obtained from a female donor in good health, enrolled as a control in a pregnancy study. CDR3 in DNA: TGTGCCAGCAGCTTAATGGGGGTCGCGGGGGAAAAACTGTTTTTT. It codes for CASSLMGVAGEKLFF.